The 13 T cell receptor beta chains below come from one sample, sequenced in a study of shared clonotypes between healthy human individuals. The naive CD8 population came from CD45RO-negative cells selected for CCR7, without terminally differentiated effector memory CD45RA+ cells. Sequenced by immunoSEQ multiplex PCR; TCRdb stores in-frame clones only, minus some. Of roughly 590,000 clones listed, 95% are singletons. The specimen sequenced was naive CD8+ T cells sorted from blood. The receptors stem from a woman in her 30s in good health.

This CDR3 reads CASTEDGGYGYTF. As DNA, the CDR3 is TGTGCCAGCACCGAGGACGGCGGGTATGGCTACACCTTC. The rearrangement links TRBV28 to TRBJ1-2; D is uncertain. CDR3 length: 13 residues. The V end was cut by 7 bases, the J end by 5 bases, with 14 bases between. Per germline, CDR1 MDHEN and CDR2 SYDVKM.

DNA for the CDR3: TGTGCCAGCAGCTTAGCGGAAGAAGGGACCGGGGAGCTGTTTTTT. Translating it yields CASSLAEEGTGELFF. The chain joins TRBV7-6 to TRBJ2-2; D is unclear. The CDR3 consists of 15 residues. V shed 0 bases and J shed 5 bases, with 10 bases lying between them. Germline CDR1 and CDR2: SGHVS and FNYEAQ. The whole variable domain, filled in from reference TRBV7-6 and TRBJ2-2, reads GAGVSQSPRYKVTKRGQDVALRCDPISGHVSLYWYRQALGQGPEFLTYFNYEAQQDKSGLPNDRFSAERPEGSISTLTIQRTEQRDSAMYRCASSLAEEGTGELFFGEGSRLTVL.

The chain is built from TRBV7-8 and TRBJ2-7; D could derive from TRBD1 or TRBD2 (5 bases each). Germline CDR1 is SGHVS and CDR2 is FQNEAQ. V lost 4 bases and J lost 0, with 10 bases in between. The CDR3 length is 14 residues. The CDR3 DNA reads TGTGCCAGCAGCTCGCTCGGGGCCTCCTACGAGCAGTACTTC. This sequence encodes CASSSLGASYEQYF. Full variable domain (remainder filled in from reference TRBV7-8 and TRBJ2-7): GAGVSQSPRYKVAKRGQDVALRCDPISGHVSLFWYQQALGQGPEFLTYFQNEAQLDKSGLPSDRFFAERPEGSVSTLKIQRTQQEDSAVYLCASSSLGASYEQYFGPGTRLTVT.

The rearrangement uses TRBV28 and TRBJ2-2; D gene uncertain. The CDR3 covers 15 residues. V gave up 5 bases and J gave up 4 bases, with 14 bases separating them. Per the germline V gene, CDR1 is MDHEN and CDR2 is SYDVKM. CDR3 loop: CASSLRTPSTGELFF. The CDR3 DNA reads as TGTGCCAGCAGTCTTCGGACGCCCAGCACCGGGGAGCTGTTTTTT. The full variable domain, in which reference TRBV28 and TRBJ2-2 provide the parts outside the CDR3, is DVKVTQSSRYLVKRTGEKVFLECVQDMDHENMFWYRQDPGLGLRLIYFSYDVKMKEKGDIPEGYSVSREKKERFSLILESASTNQTSMYLCASSLRTPSTGELFFGEGSRLTVL.

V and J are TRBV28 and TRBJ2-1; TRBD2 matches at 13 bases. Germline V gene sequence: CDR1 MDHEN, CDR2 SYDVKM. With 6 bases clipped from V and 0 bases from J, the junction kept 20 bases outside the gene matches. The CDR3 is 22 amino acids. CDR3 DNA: TGTGCCAGCAGCTCCTTAATCCCGGGACTAGCGGGGCCTGGGGACTCCTACAATGAGCAGTTCTTC. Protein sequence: CASSSLIPGLAGPGDSYNEQFF.

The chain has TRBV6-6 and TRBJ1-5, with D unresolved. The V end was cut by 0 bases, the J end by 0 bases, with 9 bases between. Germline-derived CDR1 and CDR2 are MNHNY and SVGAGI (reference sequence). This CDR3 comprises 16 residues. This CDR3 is CASSYSQRVSNQPQHF. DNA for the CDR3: TGTGCCAGCAGTTACTCCCAACGGGTTAGCAATCAGCCCCAGCATTTT.

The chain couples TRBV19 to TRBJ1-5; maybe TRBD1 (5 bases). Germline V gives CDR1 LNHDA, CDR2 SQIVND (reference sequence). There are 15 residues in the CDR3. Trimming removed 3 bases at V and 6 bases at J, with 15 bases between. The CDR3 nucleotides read TGTGCCAGTAGTATCGGCCCAGGGCAGGGTCAGCCCCAGCATTTT. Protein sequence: CASSIGPGQGQPQHF.

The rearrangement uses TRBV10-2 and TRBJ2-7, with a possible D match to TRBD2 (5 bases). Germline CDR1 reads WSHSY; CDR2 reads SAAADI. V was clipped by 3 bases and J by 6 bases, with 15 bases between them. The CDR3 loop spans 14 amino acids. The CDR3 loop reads CASSERGSFFEQYF. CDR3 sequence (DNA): TGCGCCAGCAGTGAACGAGGGTCTTTCTTCGAGCAGTACTTC.

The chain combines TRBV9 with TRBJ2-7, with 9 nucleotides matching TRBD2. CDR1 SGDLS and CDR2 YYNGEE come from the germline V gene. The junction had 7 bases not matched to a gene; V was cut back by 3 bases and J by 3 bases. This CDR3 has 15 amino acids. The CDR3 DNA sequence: TGTGCCAGCAGCGAGGCGGGAGGGCCCGACTACGAGCAGTACTTC. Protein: CASSEAGGPDYEQYF. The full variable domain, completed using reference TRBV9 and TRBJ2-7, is DSGVTQTPKHLITATGQRVTLRCSPRSGDLSVYWYQQSLDQGLQFLIQYYNGEERAKGNILERFSAQQFPDLHSELNLSSLELGDSALYFCASSEAGGPDYEQYFGPGTRLTVT.

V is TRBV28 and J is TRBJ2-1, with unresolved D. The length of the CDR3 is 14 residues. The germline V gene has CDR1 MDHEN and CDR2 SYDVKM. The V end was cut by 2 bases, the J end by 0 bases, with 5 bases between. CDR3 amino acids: CASSLAVSYNEQFF. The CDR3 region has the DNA TGTGCCAGCAGTTTAGCGGTCTCCTACAATGAGCAGTTCTTC.

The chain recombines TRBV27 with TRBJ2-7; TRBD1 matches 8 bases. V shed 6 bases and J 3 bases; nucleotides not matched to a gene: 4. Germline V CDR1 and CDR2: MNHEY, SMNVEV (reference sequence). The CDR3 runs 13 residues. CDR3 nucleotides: TGTGCCAGCAGAGACAGGGGTGACTACGAGCAGTACTTC. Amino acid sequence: CASRDRGDYEQYF.

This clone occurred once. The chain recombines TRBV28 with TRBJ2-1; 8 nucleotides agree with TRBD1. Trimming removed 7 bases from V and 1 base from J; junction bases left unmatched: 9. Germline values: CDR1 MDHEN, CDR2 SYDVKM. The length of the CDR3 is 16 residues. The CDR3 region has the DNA TGTGCCAGCAATACGGACAGGGAAAAGTCCTACAATGAGCAGTTCTTC. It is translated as CASNTDREKSYNEQFF.

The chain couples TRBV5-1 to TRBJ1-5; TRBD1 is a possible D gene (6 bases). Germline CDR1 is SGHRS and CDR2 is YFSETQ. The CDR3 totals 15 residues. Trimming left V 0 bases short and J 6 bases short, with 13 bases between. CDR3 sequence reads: CASSLEGGLGQPQHF. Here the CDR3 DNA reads TGCGCCAGCAGCTTGGAGGGGGGTTTGGGTCAGCCCCAGCATTTT.